This T cell receptor beta chain comes out of a study of blood T cell repertoires in COVID-19. V shed 0 bases and J shed 2 bases, with 14 bases lying between them. The CDR3 extends over 16 amino acids. The germline V gene has CDR1 MNHEY and CDR2 SVGAGI. The table came from immunoSEQ multiplex PCR; TCRdb's copy has only in-frame clones and leaves some out. The sample has some 26,000 clones, 55% to 85% seen once; the top ten hold approximately 40%. This sequence was found in a woman aged 80 or over with acute or convalescent COVID-19. Input material: peripheral blood. The genes are TRBV6-5 and TRBJ2-7; possibly TRBD1 for D (6 bases). The CDR3 region has the DNA TGTGCCAGCAGTTACTCGATCTGGGGGCGCGCCTACGAGCAGTACTTC. This sequence encodes CASSYSIWGRAYEQYF.